This record concerns one T cell receptor (beta chain) sequence. The sample holds a few counts of this clonotype. Its antigen remains unidentified. Qualities for individual bases were not recorded, and no much larger clone is one base off. Library method: 5' RACE. The sequencing machine was an Illumina HiSeq 2500. A second PCR of roughly 6 to 11 cycles was run with a J-beta primer mix and a sample-barcoded 5' primer. Each TCR beta cDNA molecule received a unique molecular identifier from a template-switch 5' adaptor carrying 12 random nucleotides. At least 3 million CDR3-containing paired-end reads were obtained from each sample. All of the RNA was converted into first-strand cDNA using the Mint cDNA synthesis kit, with a TRBC-specific oligonucleotide serving as the primer. Following uracil-DNA glycosylase treatment, all cDNA underwent a first 18-cycle PCR with the universal primers M1SS and BC2_uni_R. Per the authors' processing: Each sample was normalized by randomly selecting 1 million high-quality reads, each carrying a distinct molecular identifier. Instead of being binned into consensus sequences, reads that shared molecular identifiers were thrown out. MiTCR, run with a Q25 quality threshold and the strictest error-elimination algorithm, handled CDR3 identification, clonotype clustering and error correction. A nonparametric unseen species model with Euler transformation was used to estimate a lower bound on total TCR beta diversity. TCRdb took the public reads, trimmed them with fastp at Q25, ran MiXCR for clone calling and kept in-frame beta chains. CDR3 protein duplicates are merged, each entry listing the most common genes and DNA. These V and J calls derive from TCRdb rather than the authors' analysis. Within this sample are 800,000 or so distinct CDR3 sequences, with more than 20% of them counted one time only. The ten largest clonotypes hold more than 3% of the sample.

The data were obtained in a study of blood T cells in healthy people across ages (dated by TCRdb to about 2015). In terms of the full investigation: In model experiments, roughly one uniquely barcoded TCR beta cDNA molecule per two T cells was captured by template switching. Two additional independent replicas of 1 million unique cDNA reads from the same blood draw were analyzed for two donors (one aged 18 to 29 and one aged 80 or older). Age-related changes in TCR beta repertoire diversity were measured in the study by deep sequencing normalized with unique cDNA molecular identifiers. Four age groups were formed from the donors: young (average around 15 years), middle-aged (more than 35), aged (roughly 56) and long-lived (less than 85).

Systemically healthy Caucasian individuals from Russia, 35 to 40 in total and aged about 6 to 100 years, were included as donors. Approximately 9.3 milliliters of peripheral blood were drawn from each donor into EDTA-treated Vacutainer tubes. PBMCs were isolated by Ficoll-Paque density-gradient centrifugation, with at least 7 million obtained per sample. Trizol reagent was used to extract total RNA from PBMCs, with at least 5 micrograms per sample. For every donor, an aliquot of PBMCs went through flow cytometry to measure the percentages of naive CD45RAhigh/CD27high T cells. What the authors observed across the whole study: Bulk unsorted PBMC profiling prevented conclusive comparison of naive and antigen-experienced compartments. Observed TCR beta diversity correlated strongly with the percentage of naive T cells measured by flow cytometry. Donor CMV infection status was unknown, potentially confounding age-related changes in expanded clonotypes. Estimates of total diversity based on one million sequenced T cells were regarded as lower bounds and as underestimates. Compared with the aged group, more naive CD4+ T cells, fewer expanded clones and increased TCR diversity were shown by the long-lived group, suggesting age selection. Observed TCR beta diversity per million T cells fell roughly linearly with age, and a significant reduction was already apparent by age around 40.

Looking up the germline V gene (reference sequence) yields CDR1 DFQATT and CDR2 SNEGSKA. There are 13 amino acids in the CDR3, from cysteine to phenylalanine inclusive. The entry retains the CDR3 DNA only, 39 bases that are in frame from base 1. Trimming takes 4 bases off V and 2 bases off J; junction bases not matched to a gene: 4. The sample also formed part of further work on T cells of mothers and their children. Per that second paper: The donors were nine systemically healthy Caucasian individuals, made up of three mothers and their six children. cDNA synthesis used all of the extracted RNA, with roughly 1.5 ug of RNA in each 15 ul reaction. Sample barcodes and 2-4 random nucleotides were added via the M1S primer in the second PCR. More than 9 million TCR beta CDR3 reads were obtained from each mother, and about 3 million reads were obtained from each child. In both related and unrelated pairs, thymic selection shapes the output of TCR recombination in a similar way, with inherited differences having only a minor effect. Related mother-child pairs always showed normalized repertoire overlap that was slightly higher than in unrelated mother-child pairs, though the difference was never significant. Persistent microchimeric T cell clones were not detected, at a sensitivity of around 99 clones per million clonotypes. The study used deep NGS to compare TCR beta repertoires of mothers and children, seeking features distinguishing related mother-child pairs from unrelated individuals. On average, the children were roughly 10 +/- 4 years old, while the mothers were roughly 36 +/- 4 years old. After adapter ligation with NEBNext reagents, the libraries were sequenced on Illumina HiSeq 2000 with 100+100 nt paired-end reads. To prevent cross-contamination, the mother and child libraries were prepared one month apart and sequenced in separate runs. For each donor, somewhere between roughly 500,000 and 2,100,000 distinct TCR beta clonotypes were identified. Naive TCR beta clonotypes were estimated from low-frequency clonotypes matched to each donor's FACS-determined naive share, without sorting.

The rearrangement joined TRBV20-1 to TRBJ2-7, with 8 bases aligning to TRBD1. This sequence was found in a boy under 18 in good health. Sequencing was performed on blood. The encoded CDR3 is CSATDRGPYEQYF. The bases read TGCAGTGCTACTGACAGGGGCCCCTACGAGCAGTACTTC.